This T cell receptor beta chain was identified during a study of T cell responses to AZD1222 COVID-19 vaccine. Study-wide findings and caveats: White British donors predominated, females outnumbered males, and clonal diversity was possibly underestimated. No day 14 peak samples; only post-peak repertoires were characterized.

Pooling was applied to second doses at about 4 or about 12 weeks. In the case of this clone: Its antigen is unknown.

CDR1 is SNHLY and CDR2 is FYNNEI in the germline V gene. There are 12 residues in the CDR3. The protocol was immunoSEQ multiplex PCR, while the TCRdb copy is restricted to in-frame clones and leaves out a portion. Among roughly 150,000 clones listed, about 87% were seen once. The rearrangement links TRBV2 to TRBJ2-7; TRBD1 aligns across 9 bases. The sequence was obtained from an adult who received the AZD1222 COVID-19 vaccine. The material sequenced was peripheral blood, taken 28 days after the second AZD1222 dose. CDR3 nucleotide sequence: TGTATTACCGGGACAGGGACCTACGAGCAGTACTTC. As protein: CITGTGTYEQYF.